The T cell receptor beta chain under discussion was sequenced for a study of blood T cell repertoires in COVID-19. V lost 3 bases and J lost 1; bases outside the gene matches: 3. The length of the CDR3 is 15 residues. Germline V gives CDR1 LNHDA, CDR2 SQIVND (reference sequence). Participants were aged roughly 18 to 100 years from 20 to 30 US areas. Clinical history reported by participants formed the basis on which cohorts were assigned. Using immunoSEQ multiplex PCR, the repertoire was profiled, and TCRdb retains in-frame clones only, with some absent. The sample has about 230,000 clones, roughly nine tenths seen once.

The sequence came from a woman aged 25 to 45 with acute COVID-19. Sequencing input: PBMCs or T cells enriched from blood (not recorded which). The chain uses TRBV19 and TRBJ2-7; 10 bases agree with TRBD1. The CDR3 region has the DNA TGTGCCAGTAGTATGACAGGGGGCGCGTCCTACGAGCAGTACTTC. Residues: CASSMTGGASYEQYF.